This TCR beta chain was observed in a study of blood T cell repertoires in COVID-19. About the research overall: Researchers got acute and convalescent COVID-19 samples from the United States, Italy and Spain.

The CDR3 has 14 amino acids. CDR1 SGHDN and CDR2 FVKESK come from the germline V gene. Trimming shortened V by 4 bases and J by 2 bases, and 11 bases separated the two germline ends. The assay was immunoSEQ multiplex PCR, and TCRdb's table has in-frame clones only and misses some. This sample carries over 250,000 clones, approximately 85% of them seen once, and the ten largest clones take 11%. The genes are TRBV14 and TRBJ1-2; D not resolved. The origin of this receptor is a woman in her 70s with acute or convalescent COVID-19. The specimen was peripheral blood. This chain's CDR3 is CASSPLPPNYGYTF. CDR3 DNA: TGTGCCAGCAGCCCTCTCCCCCCCAACTATGGCTACACCTTC.